This TCR beta chain stems from a study of response to subunit inactivated influenza vaccine. The V end lost 6 bases, the J end lost 10 bases, and 12 bases lay between the germline ends. This CDR3 is built from 10 residues. Per germline, CDR1 DFQATT and CDR2 SNEGSKA (reference sequence). One entry per CDR3 protein results from TCRdb running MiXCR on the RT-PCR reads. The sample has about 540,000 distinct CDR3 sequences; around a quarter are singletons. The data were also submitted as part of a second study, on T cells expressing NK-cell markers. From that paper: The authors made TCR beta cDNA libraries by 5'RACE template switching. This switching added a universal primer site and UMIs. Out of eight donors sequenced, seven tested HCMV-seropositive and the remaining one seronegative. 1.0-7.0% of CD8+ T cells in a handful of donors belonged to dominant NKG2C+ clonotypes. Researchers report these clonotypes also headed the CD3+CD56-NKG2C+ fraction in several donors. The HCMV specificity of the expanded NKG2C+ T cell clones stayed unresolved.

J is TRBJ1-2 and V is TRBV20-1; the D gene is possibly TRBD1 (6 bases). The sequence came from a man in his fifties or sixties who received an inactivated influenza vaccine. The sample consisted of CD4+ T cells sorted from PBMCs, taken about 12 days after vaccination. CDR3 residues: CSAIRGDYTF. The CDR3 nucleotides read TGCAGTGCCATAAGGGGGGACTACACCTTC.